This T cell receptor (beta chain) was captured by sequencing in a study of shared T cell receptors in the human thymus. Measured with immunoSEQ multiplex PCR; TCRdb has only the in-frame clones, and not every one. The table includes tens of thousands of clones, nearly 95% detected once. Germline values: CDR1 MNHEY, CDR2 SVGAGI. This CDR3 contains 15 residues. V was clipped by 4 bases and J by 4 bases; unmatched bases: 2. Specimen: thymocytes. The rearrangement links TRBV6-5 to TRBJ2-2, with 11 bases fitting TRBD2. The sequence derives from a human donor. CDR3 residues: CASSWLAGGTGELFF. Here the CDR3 DNA reads TGTGCCAGCAGTTGGCTAGCGGGGGGCACCGGGGAGCTGTTTTTT.